These T cell receptor beta chains were read from a single sample in a study of cytomegalovirus exposure and HLA in healthy donors. Sequencing used immunoSEQ multiplex PCR; TCRdb keeps in-frame clones, though not all of them. Here the sample spans some 120,000 clones, 80% to 90% being singletons. Sequencing used PBMCs. The receptor set was obtained from a man aged 35 to 55 in good health and CMV-seronegative. The CDR3 runs from the conserved cysteine through the conserved F or W. D genes are given only for firm matches. Size is stated for part of the rows, as once, few or many counts, or as a class when the clone is expanded.

.	TRBV20-1	.	TRBJ2-1	CSALDWNEQFF	TGCAGTGCTCTGGACTGGAATGAGCAGTTCTTC
.	TRBV15	.	TRBJ1-1	CATSRDLTGVAEAFF	TGTGCCACCAGCAGAGATCTAACCGGGGTAGCTGAAGCTTTCTTT
.	TRBV2	.	TRBJ1-5	CASSVGGWNQPQHF	TGTGCCAGCAGTGTCGGGGGGTGGAATCAGCCCCAGCATTTT
TRBD2	TRBV27	.	TRBJ2-7	CASSQLYPAGKYEQYF	TGTGCCAGCAGTCAATTATACCCAGCGGGAAAGTACGAGCAGTACTTC
.	TRBV27	.	TRBJ1-6	CASSHTGSSYNSPLHF	TGTGCCAGCAGTCACACAGGGAGCTCCTATAATTCACCCCTCCACTTT
.	TRBV4-1	once	TRBJ1-5	CASSQVQGNQPQHF	TGCGCCAGCAGCCAAGTACAGGGAAACCAGCCCCAGCATTTT
TRBD1	TRBV7-2	once	TRBJ2-7	CASSTTGVHEQYF	TGTGCCAGCAGCACGACAGGGGTCCACGAGCAGTACTTC
TRBD1	TRBV7-9	.	TRBJ1-5	CASDSGDRGAISQPQHF	TGTGCCAGCGATAGTGGGGACAGGGGGGCTATAAGTCAGCCCCAGCATTTT
.	TRBV4-3	.	TRBJ1-6	CASSQEWQRLASPLHF	TGCGCCAGCAGCCAAGAGTGGCAGCGTCTAGCCTCACCCCTCCACTTT
.	TRBV7-3	once	TRBJ1-2	CASSSGENYGYTF	TGTGCCAGCAGCTCAGGGGAGAACTATGGCTACACCTTC
.	TRBV7-2	few	TRBJ1-5	CASSSYSQPQHF	TGTGCCAGCAGCTCTTACTCTCAGCCCCAGCATTTT
TRBD2	TRBV28	.	TRBJ2-7	CASSLGGRDEQYF	TGTGCCAGCAGTTTAGGCGGGAGGGACGAGCAGTACTTC
.	TRBV5-1	.	TRBJ2-7	CASSAGIGVETLEQYF	TGCGCCAGCAGCGCTGGTATCGGGGTGGAGACTTTGGAGCAGTACTTC
TRBD1	TRBV5-1	.	TRBJ1-5	CARTQGALGNQPQHF	TGCGCCAGAACACAGGGGGCGCTCGGCAATCAGCCCCAGCATTTT
TRBD1	TRBV19	.	TRBJ2-3	CASSQGADRATDTQYF	TGTGCCAGTAGTCAGGGGGCCGACAGGGCGACAGATACGCAGTATTTT
.	TRBV25-1	.	TRBJ1-6	CASSDLKASSYNSPLHF	TGTGCCAGCAGTGACCTGAAAGCGAGCTCCTATAATTCACCCCTCCACTTT
.	TRBV10-3	.	TRBJ2-2	CAISDNYRPGELFF	TGTGCCATCAGTGATAACTACCGGCCCGGGGAGCTGTTTTTT
.	TRBV7-9	.	TRBJ2-5	CASSLAGGKETQYF	TGTGCCAGCAGCTTAGCCGGGGGAAAAGAGACCCAGTACTTC
.	TRBV27	once	TRBJ2-1	CASSLQGGEQFF	TGTGCCAGCAGTTTACAGGGGGGTGAGCAGTTCTTC